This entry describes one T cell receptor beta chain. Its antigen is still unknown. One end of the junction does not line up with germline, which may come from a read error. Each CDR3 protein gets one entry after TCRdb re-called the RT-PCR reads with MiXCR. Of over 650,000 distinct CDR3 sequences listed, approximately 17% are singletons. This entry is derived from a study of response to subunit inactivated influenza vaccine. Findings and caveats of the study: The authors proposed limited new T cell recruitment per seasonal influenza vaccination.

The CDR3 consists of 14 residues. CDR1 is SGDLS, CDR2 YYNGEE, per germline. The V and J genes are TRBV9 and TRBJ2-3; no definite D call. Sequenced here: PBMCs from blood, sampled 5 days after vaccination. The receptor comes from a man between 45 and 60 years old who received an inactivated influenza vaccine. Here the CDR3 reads CASGVNSLEDTQYF. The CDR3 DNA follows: TGTGCCAGCGGCGTAAACAGCCTCGAGGATACGCAGTATTTT. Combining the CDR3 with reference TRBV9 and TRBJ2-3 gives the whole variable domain DSGVTQTPKHLITATGQRVTLRCSPRSGDLSVYWYQQSLDQGLQFLIQYYNGEERAKGNILERFSAQQFPDLHSELNLSSLELGDSALYFCASGVNSLEDTQYFGPGTRLTVL.